These T cell receptor beta chains were read from a single sample in a study of blood T cell repertoires in COVID-19. The data were produced by immunoSEQ multiplex PCR, yet TCRdb's version contains in-frame clones alone and is incomplete. The sample lists fewer than 120,000 clones; around 82% were seen once. The source material was peripheral blood. The source is a woman between 55 and 75 years old with acute or convalescent COVID-19. The CDR3 runs from the conserved cysteine through the conserved F or W. Each record gives: V gene, J gene, D gene, CDR3 length, clone size, CDR3 DNA, CDR3 protein. The D gene is left open where the match is weak. Not every row has a clone size; where given, it reads once, few, many or a size class.

>TRBV7-2|TRBJ1-1|.|14|.
TGTGCCAGCAGCTCCCAAGCGGGGGCCACTGAAGCTTTCTTT
CASSSQAGATEAFF
>TRBV7-2|TRBJ1-2|.|15|.
TGTGCCAGCAGCTTAGCGGGCGAGACTAACTATGGCTACACCTTC
CASSLAGETNYGYTF
>TRBV5-6|TRBJ1-6|TRBD1|14|few
TGTGCCAGCAGCTGGACAGGGATGGAATCACCCCTCCACTTT
CASSWTGMESPLHF
>TRBV21-1|TRBJ1-4|.|15|.
TGTGCCAGCAGCAAAGAAGTAACAGGGCGTGAAAAACTGTTTTTT
CASSKEVTGREKLFF
>TRBV14|TRBJ2-7|.|12|.
TGTGCCAGCAGCCAACTTTCCTACGAGCAGTACTTC
CASSQLSYEQYF
>TRBV30|TRBJ2-5|.|14|.
TGTGCCTGGAGTAGGCAGGGATCCGTGGAGACCCAGTACTTC
CAWSRQGSVETQYF
>TRBV19|TRBJ1-4|TRBD1|16|.
TGTGCCAGTAGTATAGGGTACTCAGGGGGAGGAGAAAAACTGTTTTTT
CASSIGYSGGGEKLFF
>TRBV7-2|TRBJ2-3|.|13|.
TGTGCCAGCAGCTTAGATCGAGGAGATACGCAGTATTTT
CASSLDRGDTQYF
>TRBV5-1|TRBJ2-5|TRBD2|15|.
TGCGCCAGCAGCTCGACTAGCGGGGGACCCGGGACCCAGTACTTC
CASSSTSGGPGTQYF
>TRBV6-2/TRBV6-3|TRBJ1-1|.|14|.
TGTGCCAGCAGTCCGGGTAGGGATAGGGGCCGGTCTTTCTTT
CASSPGRDRGRSFF
>TRBV7-2|TRBJ1-5|.|13|.
TGTGCCAGCAGCTTACAGGGATTTCAGCCCCAGCATTTT
CASSLQGFQPQHF
>TRBV9|TRBJ1-1|.|17|once
TGTGCCAGCAGCGTACGGGGAGGGGGGGCTCAGGACACTGAAGCTTTCTTT
CASSVRGGGAQDTEAFF
>TRBV7-7|TRBJ2-3|.|15|.
TGTGCTAGCAGCCCATACAGGTCGAGCACAGATACGCAGTATTTT
CASSPYRSSTDTQYF
>TRBV19|TRBJ2-5|.|15|.
TGTGCCAGTAGTTGGGGGGACGCGTTTCAAGAGACCCAGTACTTC
CASSWGDAFQETQYF
>TRBV3-1/TRBV3-2|TRBJ1-1|.|13|.
TGTGCCAGCAGCCTTGGACAGAGTGGAGCGGCTTTCTTT
CASSLGQSGAAFF